This T cell receptor beta chain was sequenced for a study of OX40 agonist ivuxolimab in advanced cancers. The wider study: With ivuxolimab, an agonistic anti-OX40 (CD134) antibody, patients were treated. Subjects had a mean age of around 63 years, with a range of roughly 20 to 79; more than 70% were male.

The protocol was immunoSEQ multiplex PCR, while the TCRdb copy is restricted to in-frame clones and leaves out a portion. The sample has 25,000 or so clones, about 75% seen once. The CDR3 totals 14 residues. Germline lookup yields CDR1 MDHEN and CDR2 SYDVKM. V gave up 6 bases and J gave up 5 bases, with 16 bases separating them. The TCR originated in an adult with an advanced solid tumor such as melanoma, head and neck, liver or kidney cancer. This rearrangement joins TRBV28 to TRBJ2-5; D is perhaps TRBD2 (7 bases). The material sequenced was CD4+ or CD8+ T cells sorted from blood, taken in a trial of the OX40 agonist ivuxolimab. Written as DNA, the CDR3 is TGTGCCAGCAGATCTCCCGGGGGGCTGGAGACCCAGTACTTC. Encoded protein: CASRSPGGLETQYF.